A single sample gave rise to the 29 T cell receptor beta chains below, sequenced in a study of OX40 agonist ivuxolimab in advanced cancers. Assay used: immunoSEQ multiplex PCR; TCRdb lists only in-frame clones, some missing. The sample lists 75,000 to 80,000 clones, 84% occurring once. Sequenced material: CD4+ or CD8+ T cells sorted from blood, taken in a trial of the OX40 agonist ivuxolimab. These receptor sequences come from an adult with an advanced solid tumor such as melanoma, head and neck, liver or kidney cancer.

The chain links TRBV7-2 to TRBJ2-3; TRBD1 matches at 8 bases. Germline V gene lookup returns CDR1 SGHTA and CDR2 FQGNSA. The trim removed 3 bases at V and 9 bases at J, leaving 5 bases unmatched. This CDR3 has 13 amino acids. The CDR3 bases are TGTGCCAGCAGCTTCGGACAGGGTTTAACGCAGTATTTT. Translating gives CASSFGQGLTQYF.

As DNA, the CDR3 is TGTGCCAGCAGCTGGGGACAGGGGACGACCTACAATGAGCAGTTCTTC. This gives the protein CASSWGQGTTYNEQFF. The chain links TRBV5-6 to TRBJ2-1; 10 bases line up with TRBD1. The V gene's germline CDR1 is SGHDT and CDR2 YYEEEE. Trimming removed 3 bases from V and 2 bases from J; junction bases left unmatched: 5. The CDR3 extends over 16 amino acids.

The chain carries TRBV4-3 and TRBJ2-7, with unresolved D. Looked up from germline, CDR1 is LGHNA and CDR2 is YSLEER. The V end lost 0 bases, the J end lost 7 bases, and 13 bases lay between the germline ends. The CDR3 runs 14 residues. This chain's CDR3 is CASSQDLLDHEQYF. CDR3 nucleotide sequence: TGCGCCAGCAGCCAAGATCTTCTGGATCATGAGCAGTACTTC.

V and J are TRBV5-1 and TRBJ1-2; D remains unclear. Germline CDR1 and CDR2: SGHRS and YFSETQ. This CDR3 contains 14 residues. Between the trimmed V and J ends, which lost 0 bases and 0 bases, there was a span of 6 bases. CDR3 in DNA: TGCGCCAGCAGCTTGGCGGTCTCTAACTATGGCTACACCTTC. Translating it yields CASSLAVSNYGYTF.

This chain joins TRBV29-1 and TRBJ2-5, with TRBD2 matching 11 bases. With V trimmed by 6 bases and J by 2 bases, 8 bases remained unmatched. This CDR3 is built from 15 residues. The germline V gene has CDR1 SQVTM and CDR2 ANQGSEA. CDR3 sequence reads: CSVDRTSGFQETQYF. The CDR3 nucleotides are TGCAGCGTAGACAGGACTAGCGGGTTTCAAGAGACCCAGTACTTC.

The chain recombines TRBV5-5 with TRBJ2-5; tentative D call: TRBD2 (6 bases). CDR1 is SGHKS, CDR2 YYEKEE, per germline (reference sequence). Trimming stripped 0 bases from V and 13 bases from J, with 13 bases between. The CDR3 is 12 amino acids. CDR3 sequence reads: CASSLASGTWYF. The CDR3 nucleotides read TGTGCCAGCAGCTTGGCCTCCGGGACTTGGTACTTC.

This chain joins TRBV5-1 and TRBJ2-7; unclear D gene. CDR1 SGHRS and CDR2 YFSETQ come from the germline V gene. CDR3 length: 14 residues. With 6 bases removed from V and 0 bases from J, the gap between germline ends came to 13 bases. CDR3 sequence (DNA): TGCGCCAGCACGGTAGGGATCAGCTCCTACGAGCAGTACTTC. It yields the protein CASTVGISSYEQYF. The full variable domain, in which reference TRBV5-1 and TRBJ2-7 provide the parts outside the CDR3, is KAGVTQTPRYLIKTRGQQVTLSCSPISGHRSVSWYQQTPGQGLQFLFEYFSETQRNKGNFPGRFSGRQFSNSRSEMNVSTLELGDSALYLCASTVGISSYEQYFGPGTRLTVT.

With respect to this clone: Other DNA sequences in this specimen translate into the identical CDR3. This chain joins TRBV5-1 and TRBJ2-1, with D perhaps given as TRBD1 or TRBD2 (5 bases each). CDR1 and CDR2 (germline): SGHRS, YFSETQ. The CDR3 runs 15 residues. Trimming removed 0 bases from V and 1 base from J, with 8 bases in between. CDR3 nucleotide sequence: TGCGCCAGCAGCTTGGGAGGGGCGTCCTACAATGAGCAGTTCTTC. Amino acid sequence: CASSLGGASYNEQFF.

The genes are TRBV6-5 and TRBJ1-2, with TRBD1 as a possible D gene (5 bases). Between the trimmed V and J ends, which lost 7 bases and 4 bases, there was a span of 10 bases. This CDR3 has 12 amino acids. Germline V gene lookup returns CDR1 MNHEY and CDR2 SVGAGI. The DNA of the CDR3 is TGTGCCAGCACTCAGGGCGCCTATGGCTACACCTTC. This codes for CASTQGAYGYTF.

The V and J genes are TRBV5-1 and TRBJ2-3; weak D call: TRBD2 (6 bases). The germline CDR1 and CDR2 sequences are SGHRS and YFSETQ. This CDR3 has 16 residues. The V end lost 3 bases, the J end lost 3 bases, and 17 bases lay between the germline ends. CDR3 bases: TGCGCCAGCAGCTGGGGACTCCCGAGAGGGACAGATACGCAGTATTTT. Residues: CASSWGLPRGTDTQYF. Based on the CDR3 plus reference TRBV5-1 and TRBJ2-3, the full variable domain is KAGVTQTPRYLIKTRGQQVTLSCSPISGHRSVSWYQQTPGQGLQFLFEYFSETQRNKGNFPGRFSGRQFSNSRSEMNVSTLELGDSALYLCASSWGLPRGTDTQYFGPGTRLTVL.

The J gene is TRBJ2-1, the V gene TRBV5-8, with 7 bases identical to TRBD1. The CDR3 contains 14 residues. Germline CDR1 is SGHTS and CDR2 is YDEGEE. V was clipped by 5 bases and J by 7 bases; unmatched bases: 9. The chain's CDR3 is CASRPRQGRNEQFF. In DNA form, the CDR3 reads TGTGCCAGCAGACCAAGACAGGGTAGGAATGAGCAGTTCTTC.

This CDR3 reads CASSSEGRYNEQFF. The CDR3 DNA sequence: TGTGCCAGCAGCTCCGAGGGACGGTACAATGAGCAGTTCTTC. This chain uses TRBV7-6 with TRBJ2-1; tentatively, D is TRBD1 or TRBD2 (5 bases each). V was pared by 4 bases and J by 4 bases, with 11 bases between. The germline V gene has CDR1 SGHVS and CDR2 FNYEAQ. The CDR3 contains 14 residues.

The chain recombines TRBV5-1 with TRBJ2-7, with 7 bases identical to TRBD1. The length of the CDR3 is 16 residues. CDR1 is SGHRS, CDR2 YFSETQ, per germline. V gave up 2 bases and J gave up 0 bases; unmatched junction bases: 8. CDR3 in DNA: TGCGCCAGCAGCTTAACTCCGGGACAGCCCTCCTACGAGCAGTACTTC. Its protein is CASSLTPGQPSYEQYF. Complete variable domain (other parts from reference TRBV5-1 and TRBJ2-7): KAGVTQTPRYLIKTRGQQVTLSCSPISGHRSVSWYQQTPGQGLQFLFEYFSETQRNKGNFPGRFSGRQFSNSRSEMNVSTLELGDSALYLCASSLTPGQPSYEQYFGPGTRLTVT.

The gene calls are TRBV5-1 and TRBJ2-1; 9 nucleotides align to TRBD2. CDR3 length equals 15 residues. The V gene end was trimmed by 4 bases and the J gene end by 3 bases; junction bases not matched to a gene: 5. The germline V gene has CDR1 SGHRS and CDR2 YFSETQ. The CDR3 spells CASSAGLAHYNEQFF. In DNA form, the CDR3 reads TGCGCCAGCAGCGCTGGACTAGCGCACTACAATGAGCAGTTCTTC. Full variable domain (remainder filled in from reference TRBV5-1 and TRBJ2-1): KAGVTQTPRYLIKTRGQQVTLSCSPISGHRSVSWYQQTPGQGLQFLFEYFSETQRNKGNFPGRFSGRQFSNSRSEMNVSTLELGDSALYLCASSAGLAHYNEQFFGPGTRLTVL.

The chain employs TRBV11-2 and TRBJ1-1; D perhaps matches TRBD1 (6 bases). V gave up 4 bases and J gave up 1 base, with 13 bases separating them. The CDR3 sequence is 15 residues long. Germline CDR1 is SGHAT and CDR2 is FQNNGV. In DNA, the CDR3 is TGTGCCAGCAGCTCCTACGCGGGGGCGAACACTGAAGCTTTCTTT. Translation gives CASSSYAGANTEAFF.

Written as DNA, the CDR3 is TGCGCCAGCAGTGAAATAGCGGGAGGGGTGTACAATGAGCAGTTCTTC. This sequence encodes CASSEIAGGVYNEQFF. The V and J genes are TRBV5-1 and TRBJ2-1; 11 bases map to TRBD2. There are 16 residues in the CDR3. With 5 bases clipped from V and 4 bases from J, the junction kept 8 bases outside the gene matches. The V gene's germline CDR1 is SGHRS and CDR2 YFSETQ.

The chain has TRBV5-4 and TRBJ1-2; 8 bases are a match to TRBD1. The CDR3 has 14 amino acids. V trimming: 7 bases; J trimming: 6 bases; junction bases outside the gene matches: 11. Per germline, CDR1 SGHNT and CDR2 YYREEE (reference sequence). CDR3 amino acids: CASRLTGAQNGYTF. The CDR3 coding sequence is TGTGCCAGCCGCCTGACAGGGGCGCAGAATGGCTACACCTTC.

The V call is TRBV27, the J call TRBJ2-7; maybe TRBD2 (5 bases). Germline V lookup: CDR1 MNHEY, CDR2 SMNVEV (reference sequence). The CDR3 covers 15 residues. The V and J ends lost 6 bases and 3 bases respectively, with 18 bases between them. This CDR3 reads CASSAEGPFYYEQYF. The CDR3 DNA sequence: TGTGCCAGCAGCGCCGAGGGTCCCTTCTACTACGAGCAGTACTTC.

V gene TRBV7-2 combines with J gene TRBJ1-5, with TRBD1 as a possible D gene (5 bases). The length of the CDR3 is 15 residues. V lost 3 bases, J lost 1 base, and 10 bases lay in between. Germline CDR1 is SGHTA and CDR2 is FQGNSA. CDR3 DNA: TGTGCCAGCAGCTTTTCCGAGGGGAGCAATCAGCCCCAGCATTTT. As protein: CASSFSEGSNQPQHF.

About this clone itself: Mismatch with germline at one junction end may stem from a read error. The chain carries TRBV15 and TRBJ1-5; no clear D. The CDR3 runs 14 residues. Germline V gene lookup returns CDR1 LNHNV and CDR2 YYDKDF (reference sequence). The CDR3 bases are TGTGCCACCAACAGATATAGGGCAAATCAGCCCCAGCATTTT. Protein product: CATNRYRANQPQHF.

The V gene is TRBV25-1, the J gene TRBJ1-1, with D possibly matching TRBD1 (5 bases). V was trimmed by 9 bases and J by 8 bases, leaving 10 bases between them. The CDR3 consists of 10 residues. Looked up from germline, CDR1 is MGHDK and CDR2 is SYGVNS. The CDR3 DNA is TGTGCCAGTTCCTCAGGGGAAGCTTTCTTT. This translates into CASSSGEAFF.

The chain combines TRBV6-4 with TRBJ2-1; 9 bases are a match to TRBD2. Germline-derived CDR1 and CDR2 are MRHNA and SNTAGT. V lost 3 bases to trimming and J lost 8 bases; unmatched junction nucleotides: 8. The CDR3 is 15 residues long. Written as DNA, the CDR3 is TGTGCCAGCAGTGATTCCGCGGGAGGGCCGGATGAGCAGTTCTTC. It is translated as CASSDSAGGPDEQFF.

Written as DNA, the CDR3 is TGTGCCAGCAGTTACTCCGAGGTTATGAACACTGAAGCTTTCTTT. It translates to CASSYSEVMNTEAFF. The chain recombines TRBV6-5 with TRBJ1-1; D not resolved. There are 15 residues in the CDR3. The germline CDR1 and CDR2 sequences are MNHEY and SVGAGI. Trimming shortened V by 0 bases and J by 0 bases, and 8 bases separated the two germline ends.

This clone was seen only a few times. CDR3 coding DNA: TGTGCCACCAGCAGAGATCTCTCTACCTACTCTAGCACAGATACGCAGTATTTT. Amino acids: CATSRDLSTYSSTDTQYF. The rearrangement joins TRBV15 to TRBJ2-3, with unresolved D. The length of the CDR3 is 18 residues. The V and J ends lost 0 bases and 0 bases respectively, with 16 bases between them. Per the germline V gene, CDR1 is LNHNV and CDR2 is YYDKDF (reference sequence).

The V and J genes are TRBV7-9 and TRBJ2-2; 8 nucleotides match TRBD1. This CDR3 is 16 amino acids long. Unmatched junction bases numbered 4, after V lost 4 bases and J lost 0 bases. CDR1 SEHNR and CDR2 FQNEAQ come from the germline V gene (reference sequence). The CDR3 reads CASSSQTGANTGELFF. CDR3 in DNA: TGTGCCAGCAGCTCCCAGACAGGGGCGAACACCGGGGAGCTGTTTTTT.

This clone was counted a few times. The V and J genes are TRBV27 and TRBJ1-5; tentatively, D is TRBD1 (5 bases). Trimming cost V 0 bases and J 6 bases, with 12 bases left between them. CDR1 and CDR2 from the germline V gene are MNHEY and SMNVEV (reference sequence). CDR3 length equals 15 residues. The CDR3 sequence is CASSLSFLGTQPQHF. CDR3 nucleotide sequence: TGTGCCAGCAGTTTATCTTTTTTGGGGACTCAGCCCCAGCATTTT.

This clone was seen ten or more times. The chain couples TRBV20-1 to TRBJ1-3; D remains unclear. CDR1 and CDR2 (germline): DFQATT, SNEGSKA (reference sequence). Deletions cut 6 bases from V and 4 bases from J, with 7 bases between. The CDR3 spans 11 residues. CDR3 sequence reads: CSAYSGNTIYF. Written as DNA, the CDR3 is TGCAGTGCATATTCCGGAAACACCATATATTTT.

This clone was detected once. V usage is TRBV2 and J usage is TRBJ2-3, with no clear D. Germline CDR1 SNHLY, CDR2 FYNNEI. The CDR3 loop spans 14 amino acids. The V end was cut by 5 bases, the J end by 1 base, with 10 bases between. CDR3 in amino acids: CASSPIPGTDTQYF. As DNA, the CDR3 is TGTGCCAGCAGTCCTATCCCCGGCACAGATACGCAGTATTTT.

The chain is built from TRBV6-5 and TRBJ2-1; D call uncertain. Germline-derived CDR1 and CDR2 are MNHEY and SVGAGI. CDR3 length: 13 amino acids. With 5 bases removed from V and 6 bases from J, the gap between germline ends came to 11 bases. The CDR3 loop reads CASSPLTRNEQFF. In nucleotides, the CDR3 is TGTGCCAGCAGTCCCCTGACCCGCAATGAGCAGTTCTTC.